This T cell receptor (beta chain) was identified during a study of cytomegalovirus exposure and HLA in healthy donors. The PCR had 60 Vbeta and 13 Jbeta primers. The table came from immunoSEQ multiplex PCR; TCRdb's copy has only in-frame clones and leaves some out. The sample yields about 190,000 clones, around 82% seen once. The V gene's germline CDR1 is MNHEY and CDR2 SVGAGI. This CDR3 has 15 amino acids. Trimming removed 0 bases from V and 8 bases from J; junction bases left unmatched: 8. This TCR was recovered from a man in his forties in good health and CMV-seropositive. The chain employs TRBV6-5 and TRBJ1-1; 8 bases agree with TRBD1. The sample was PBMCs. The CDR3 DNA follows: TGTGCCAGCAGTTACTCGGGACAGGCTAGTTCGGAAGCTTTCTTT. Residues: CASSYSGQASSEAFF.